The 19 T cell receptor beta chains given below trace back to one sample, sequenced in a study of T cell responses to AZD1222 COVID-19 vaccine. The repertoire was sequenced with immunoSEQ multiplex PCR; TCRdb's copy has only in-frame clones and lacks some. The sample lists roughly 110,000 clones; about 92% were seen once. Here the sequenced sample was peripheral blood, taken 28 days after the second AZD1222 dose. The source is an adult who received the AZD1222 COVID-19 vaccine.

The CDR3 coding sequence is TGTGCCAGCAACTACGGGGACCGTAACAATGAGCAGTTCTTC. It codes for CASNYGDRNNEQFF. The rearrangement uses TRBV7-3 and TRBJ2-1; possibly TRBD1 or TRBD2 for D (5 bases each). V lost 7 bases and J 5 bases, leaving 15 bases between the germline ends. The CDR3 is made up of 14 amino acids. Germline V gene sequence: CDR1 SGHTA, CDR2 FQGTGA.

With regard to this clone: One end of the junction fails to match germline, which may point to a read error. V is TRBV12-3 or TRBV12-4 and J is TRBJ1-1; a possible D gene is TRBD1 (6 bases). The CDR3 is 12 amino acids. The CDR3 coding sequence is TGTGCCAGCCGTTTAAGGGGGATTCCGGCTTTCTTT. Translation gives CASRLRGIPAFF.

This clone was seen a single time. This chain connects TRBV9 to TRBJ1-3, with D unclear. Trimming removed 1 base from V and 3 bases from J, with 11 bases in between. Germline CDR1 and CDR2: SGDLS and YYNGEE. This CDR3 spans 15 amino acids. The DNA for the CDR3 is TGTGCCAGCAGCGTATTTCAAGGGAGTGGAAACACCATATATTTT. It encodes CASSVFQGSGNTIYF.

The rearrangement uses TRBV29-1 and TRBJ1-3, with D hard to call. The CDR3 runs 13 residues. Germline CDR1 SQVTM, CDR2 ANQGSEA. Deletions cut 4 bases from V and 0 bases from J, with 7 bases between. The CDR3 sequence is CSVVTLSGNTIYF. The CDR3 coding sequence is TGCAGCGTTGTCACCCTCTCTGGAAACACCATATATTTT.

The genes are TRBV6-6 and TRBJ2-1; D uncertain. The germline CDR1 and CDR2 sequences are MNHNY and SVGAGI (reference sequence). V gave up 6 bases and J gave up 6 bases, with 18 bases separating them. The CDR3 sequence is 15 residues long. The CDR3 nucleotides read TGTGCCAGCAGGGCGAGGAACCTAAGGCTCAATGAGCAGTTCTTC. This codes for CASRARNLRLNEQFF.

The chain couples TRBV7-3 to TRBJ1-6; D is unresolved. The germline gives CDR1 SGHTA, CDR2 FQGTGA. The CDR3 spans 14 residues. Trimming took off 2 bases at V and 6 bases at J, with 8 bases between the two ends. In DNA form, the CDR3 reads TGTGCCAGCAGCTTATCCTACACTAATTCACCCCTCCACTTT. Its translation is CASSLSYTNSPLHF.

In DNA, the CDR3 is TGTGCCAGCAGCTTAGAAGGTTTTTCTGAAGCTTTCTTT. This encodes CASSLEGFSEAFF. The chain employs TRBV11-3 and TRBJ1-1; no firm D call. From germline, CDR1 is SGHNT and CDR2 YENEEA. The length of the CDR3 is 13 residues. V shed 0 bases and J shed 6 bases, with 8 bases lying between them.

This rearrangement joins TRBV13 to TRBJ2-3, with 8 bases that match TRBD1. This CDR3 contains 19 residues. Germline CDR1 is PRHDT and CDR2 is FYEKMQ (reference sequence). After removal of 4 bases from V and 0 bases from J, the junction contained 15 bases not matched to a gene. The CDR3 nucleotides are TGTGCCAGCAGCTCCTCCCGCCCCGAGGGACAGGATAGCACAGATACGCAGTATTTT. This sequence encodes CASSSSRPEGQDSTDTQYF.

The V gene is TRBV9, the J gene TRBJ1-5; D is perhaps TRBD1 (5 bases). The CDR3 has 15 residues. V gave up 3 bases and J gave up 5 bases, with 15 bases separating them. The germline V gene has CDR1 SGDLS and CDR2 YYNGEE. The DNA of the CDR3 is TGTGCCAGCAGCGCCTCGGGGACCTTGGATCAGCCCCAGCATTTT. Its protein is CASSASGTLDQPQHF.

This clone came up once. The rearrangement links TRBV5-1 to TRBJ2-2, with D possibly matching TRBD1 (6 bases). The ends were cut back, 4 bases at V and 0 bases at J, with 16 bases in the middle. This CDR3 contains 17 residues. Looked up from germline, CDR1 is SGHRS and CDR2 is YFSETQ. CDR3 DNA sequence: TGCGCCAGCAGCGAACCCCTACAGGGAGCGAACACCGGGGAGCTGTTTTTT. Encoded protein: CASSEPLQGANTGELFF.

The CDR3 reads CASTTLRGANYGYTF. The CDR3 DNA sequence: TGTGCCAGCACCACCCTAAGGGGCGCTAACTATGGCTACACCTTC. This chain links TRBV6-5 with TRBJ1-2; a possible D gene is TRBD1 (5 bases). V was clipped by 7 bases and J by 0 bases, with 15 bases between them. The germline V gene encodes CDR1 MNHEY and CDR2 SVGAGI. This CDR3 has 15 amino acids.

The CDR3 nucleotides read TGTGCCAGCAGCTCCCGACAGGGTTGGTCTGGAAACACCATATATTTT. Its translation is CASSSRQGWSGNTIYF. The V call is TRBV13, the J call TRBJ1-3; 7 bases fit TRBD1. CDR3 length equals 16 residues. Germline V gene lookup returns CDR1 PRHDT and CDR2 FYEKMQ (reference sequence). Trimming at V came to 4 bases and at J to 1 base, leaving 7 bases not matched to a gene.

The chain carries TRBV5-1 and TRBJ1-1; D is perhaps TRBD1 (6 bases). The V gene's germline CDR1 is SGHRS and CDR2 YFSETQ. CDR3 size: 14 residues. V was cut by 0 bases and J by 3 bases, with 9 bases left in between. CDR3 protein: CASSLVRGDTEAFF. CDR3 DNA: TGCGCCAGCAGCTTGGTCAGGGGTGACACTGAAGCTTTCTTT.

The chain employs TRBV19 and TRBJ1-1; 10 bases agree with TRBD1. CDR3 length equals 15 residues. With 4 bases clipped from V and 4 bases from J, the junction kept 6 bases outside the gene matches. Germline V gives CDR1 LNHDA, CDR2 SQIVND (reference sequence). The DNA of the CDR3 is TGTGCCAGTAGTACGACAGGGGGCGCCGCCACTGAAGCTTTCTTT. Protein: CASSTTGGAATEAFF. Combining the CDR3 with reference TRBV19 and TRBJ1-1 gives the whole variable domain DGGITQSPKYLFRKEGQNVTLSCEQNLNHDAMYWYRQDPGQGLRLIYYSQIVNDFQKGDIAEGYSVSREKKESFPLTVTSAQKNPTAFYLCASSTTGGAATEAFFGQGTRLTVV.

J is TRBJ2-7 and V is TRBV6-5; D uncertain. CDR1 is MNHEY, CDR2 SVGAGI, per germline. The CDR3 spans 14 residues. Trimming pared 0 bases from V and 3 bases from J, leaving 9 bases between. CDR3 loop: CASSYSLPVYEQYF. CDR3 sequence (DNA): TGTGCCAGCAGTTACTCCCTCCCGGTCTACGAGCAGTACTTC.

This clone was observed a single time. The chain uses TRBV2 and TRBJ2-3; D may be TRBD2 (6 bases). CDR1 SNHLY and CDR2 FYNNEI come from the germline V gene. The CDR3 is 16 residues long. V shed 10 bases and J shed 0 bases, with 20 bases lying between them. In DNA form, the CDR3 reads TGTGCCAACTCCCCGGTTGGGGAGGATAGCACAGATACGCAGTATTTT. It codes for CANSPVGEDSTDTQYF.

The chain couples TRBV6-6 to TRBJ2-7; D uncertain. Trimming removed 2 bases from V and 4 bases from J, with 6 bases in between. The CDR3 sequence is 12 residues long. CDR1 and CDR2 (germline): MNHNY, SVGAGI (reference sequence). The CDR3 nucleotides read TGTGCCAGCAGTTACAAAGAGTACGAGCAGTACTTC. This gives the protein CASSYKEYEQYF.

The chain combines TRBV11-2 with TRBJ1-1, with a tentative D call TRBD1 (6 bases). Germline CDR1 is SGHAT and CDR2 is FQNNGV. CDR3 length: 14 residues. The V end was cut by 5 bases, the J end by 4 bases, with 14 bases between. The CDR3 DNA follows: TGTGCCAGCAGCCAGCAGGGGTATCGCACTGAAGCTTTCTTT. Translation: CASSQQGYRTEAFF.

J is TRBJ2-5 and V is TRBV7-2, with D possibly matching TRBD1 (5 bases). V lost 4 bases and J 2 bases, leaving 8 bases between the germline ends. CDR1 is SGHTA and CDR2 is FQGNSA in the germline V gene. The length of the CDR3 is 13 residues. CDR3 sequence reads: CASSSRTQETQYF. CDR3 DNA: TGTGCCAGCAGCTCACGGACACAAGAGACCCAGTACTTC. The full variable domain, rest sourced from reference TRBV7-2 and TRBJ2-5, is GAGVSQSPSNKVTEKGKDVELRCDPISGHTALYWYRQSLGQGLEFLIYFQGNSAPDKSGLPSDRFSAERTGGSVSTLTIQRTQQEDSAVYLCASSSRTQETQYFGPGTRLLVL.